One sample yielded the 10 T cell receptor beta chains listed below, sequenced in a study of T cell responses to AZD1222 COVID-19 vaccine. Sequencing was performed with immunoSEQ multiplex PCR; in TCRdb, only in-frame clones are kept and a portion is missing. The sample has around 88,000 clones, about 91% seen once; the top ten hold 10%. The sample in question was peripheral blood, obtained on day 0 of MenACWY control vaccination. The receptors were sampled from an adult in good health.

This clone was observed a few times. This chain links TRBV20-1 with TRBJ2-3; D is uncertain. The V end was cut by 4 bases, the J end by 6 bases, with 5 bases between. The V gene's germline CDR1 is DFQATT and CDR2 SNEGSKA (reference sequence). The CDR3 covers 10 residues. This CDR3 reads CSAIVDTQYF. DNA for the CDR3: TGCAGTGCTATCGTGGATACGCAGTATTTT.

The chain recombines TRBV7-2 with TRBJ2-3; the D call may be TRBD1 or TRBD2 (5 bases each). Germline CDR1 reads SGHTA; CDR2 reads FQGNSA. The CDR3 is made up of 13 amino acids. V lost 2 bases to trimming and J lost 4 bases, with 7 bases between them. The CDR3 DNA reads TGTGCCAGCAGCTTAATGGGGGCAGATACGCAGTATTTT. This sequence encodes CASSLMGADTQYF.

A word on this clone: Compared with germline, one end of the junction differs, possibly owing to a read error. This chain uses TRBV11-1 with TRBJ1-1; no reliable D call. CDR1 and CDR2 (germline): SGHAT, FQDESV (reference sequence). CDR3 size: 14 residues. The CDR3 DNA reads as TGTGCCAGCAGGTTAGCGGATCTGAACACTGAAGCTTTCTTT. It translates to CASRLADLNTEAFF.

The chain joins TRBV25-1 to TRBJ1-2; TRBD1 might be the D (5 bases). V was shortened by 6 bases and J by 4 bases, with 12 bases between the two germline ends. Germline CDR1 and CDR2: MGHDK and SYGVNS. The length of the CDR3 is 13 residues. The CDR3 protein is CASRQGSAYGYTF. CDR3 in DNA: TGTGCCAGCAGGCAGGGCTCGGCCTATGGCTACACCTTC.

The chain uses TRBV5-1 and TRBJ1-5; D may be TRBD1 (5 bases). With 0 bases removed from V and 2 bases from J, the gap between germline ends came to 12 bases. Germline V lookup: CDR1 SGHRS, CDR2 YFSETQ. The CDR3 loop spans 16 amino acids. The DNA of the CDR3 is TGCGCCAGCAGCTTGGACCCCGGGGGAGGCAATCAGCCCCAGCATTTT. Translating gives CASSLDPGGGNQPQHF.

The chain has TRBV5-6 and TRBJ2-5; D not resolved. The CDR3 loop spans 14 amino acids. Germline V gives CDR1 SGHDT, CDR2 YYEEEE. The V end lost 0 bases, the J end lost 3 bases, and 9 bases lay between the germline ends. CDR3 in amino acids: CASSLGAAKETQYF. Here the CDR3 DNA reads TGTGCCAGCAGCTTGGGCGCAGCTAAAGAGACCCAGTACTTC.

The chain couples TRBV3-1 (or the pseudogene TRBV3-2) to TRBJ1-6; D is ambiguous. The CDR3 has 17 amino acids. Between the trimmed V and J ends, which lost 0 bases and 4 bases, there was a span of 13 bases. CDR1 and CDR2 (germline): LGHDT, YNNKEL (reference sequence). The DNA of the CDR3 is TGTGCCAGCAGCCAAGATGGAGCGGGAGGGTATAATTCACCCCTCCACTTT. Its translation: CASSQDGAGGYNSPLHF.

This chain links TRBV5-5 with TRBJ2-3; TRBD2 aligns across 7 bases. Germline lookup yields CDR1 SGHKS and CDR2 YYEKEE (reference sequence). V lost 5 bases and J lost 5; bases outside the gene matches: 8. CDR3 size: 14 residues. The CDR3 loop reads CASRAGDPEDTQYF. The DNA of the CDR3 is TGTGCCAGCAGGGCGGGGGACCCCGAAGATACGCAGTATTTT. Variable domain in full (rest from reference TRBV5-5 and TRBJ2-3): DAGVTQSPTHLIKTRGQQVTLRCSPISGHKSVSWYQQVLGQGPQFIFQYYEKEERGRGNFPDRFSARQFPNYSSELNVNALLLGDSALYLCASRAGDPEDTQYFGPGTRLTVL.

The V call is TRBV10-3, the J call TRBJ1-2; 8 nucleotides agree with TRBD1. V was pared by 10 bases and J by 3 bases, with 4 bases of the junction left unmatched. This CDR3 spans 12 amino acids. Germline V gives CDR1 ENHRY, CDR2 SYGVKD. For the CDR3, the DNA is TGTGCCAGCGGACAGGGAGACTATGGCTACACCTTC. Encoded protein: CASGQGDYGYTF.

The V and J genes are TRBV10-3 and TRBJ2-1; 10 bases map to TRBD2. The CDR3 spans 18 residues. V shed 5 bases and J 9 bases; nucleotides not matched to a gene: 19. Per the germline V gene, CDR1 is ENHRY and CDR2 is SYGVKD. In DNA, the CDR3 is TGTGCCATCAGTTTGCAGCGGGGGGGCCGAGGTGGTTCCAGTGAGCAGTTCTTC. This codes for CAISLQRGGRGGSSEQFF.